The 25 T cell receptor beta chains in this list originate from one sample, sequenced in a study of neoadjuvant anti-PD-1 for oral cavity cancer. Measured with immunoSEQ multiplex PCR; TCRdb has only the in-frame clones, and not every one. The table lists around 81,000 clones, less than 85% of them singletons. The sequences come from PBMCs, collected before nivolumab (anti-PD-1) treatment. These receptors were obtained from a person between 40 and 79 years old with oral cavity squamous cell carcinoma.

This clone showed up just once. The rearrangement uses TRBV11-2 and TRBJ1-1; a possible D gene is TRBD1 (6 bases). The length of the CDR3 is 15 residues. V dropped 0 bases and J dropped 3 bases, with 11 bases sitting between them. Germline CDR1 is SGHAT and CDR2 is FQNNGV. The CDR3, as DNA: TGTGCCAGCAGCTTAGAGTCTACAGGGTACACTGAAGCTTTCTTT. This encodes CASSLESTGYTEAFF.

The gene calls are TRBV11-3 and TRBJ2-1, with TRBD2 matching over 10 bases. The V and J ends lost 1 base and 6 bases, in that order; junction bases with no gene match: 6. The CDR3 has 16 residues. Germline CDR1 SGHNT, CDR2 YENEEA. CDR3 DNA sequence: TGTGCCAGCAGCTTAGTATCCAGCGGGAGGGGCAATGAGCAGTTCTTC. It codes for CASSLVSSGRGNEQFF.

The chain uses TRBV6-1 and TRBJ2-3; D not resolved. CDR1 is MNHNS, CDR2 SASEGT, per germline. The V gene lost 4 bases and the J gene lost 4 bases, with 24 bases spanning the gap. This CDR3 comprises 18 residues. The CDR3 loop reads CASSGTPIEWGQADTQYF. CDR3 in DNA: TGTGCCAGCAGTGGAACCCCGATAGAATGGGGTCAAGCAGATACGCAGTATTTT.

V and J are TRBV7-2 and TRBJ2-2, with D perhaps TRBD1 or TRBD2 (5 bases each). This CDR3 has 14 amino acids. The germline CDR1 and CDR2 sequences are SGHTA and FQGNSA. V was shortened by 3 bases and J by 5 bases, with 10 bases between the two germline ends. The CDR3 DNA is TGTGCCAGCAGCTTGAGGGACGGGACCGGGGAGCTGTTTTTT. Translated, it gives CASSLRDGTGELFF.

This rearrangement joins TRBV10-3 to TRBJ2-7; TRBD1 matches at 10 bases. There are 15 residues in the CDR3. The J segment lost 2 bases and the V segment lost 7 bases, leaving 8 bases of the junction unmatched. Germline CDR1 is ENHRY and CDR2 is SYGVKD. CDR3 DNA: TGTGCCATCATGTCCCGGGACAGGGGAACCTACGAGCAGTACTTC. This encodes CAIMSRDRGTYEQYF.

V is TRBV30 and J is TRBJ2-7, with TRBD2 matching over 11 bases. CDR3 length equals 17 residues. The junction had 8 bases not matched to a gene; V was cut back by 1 base and J by 0 bases. Germline CDR1 is GTSNPN and CDR2 is SVGIG (reference sequence). The CDR3 reads CAWSALAGVYSSYEQYF. In DNA form, the CDR3 reads TGTGCCTGGAGTGCACTAGCGGGAGTCTACAGCTCCTACGAGCAGTACTTC.

The chain employs TRBV5-1 and TRBJ1-2, with 9 nucleotides matching TRBD1. V shed 1 base and J 5 bases; nucleotides not matched to a gene: 6. The germline gives CDR1 SGHRS, CDR2 YFSETQ. This CDR3 has 15 residues. Written as DNA, the CDR3 is TGCGCCAGCAGCTTGTCCCGACAGGGGGTTTATGGCTACACCTTC. It translates to CASSLSRQGVYGYTF.

The V call is TRBV4-1, the J call TRBJ1-5; 7 nucleotides match TRBD1. V trimming: 0 bases; J trimming: 6 bases; junction bases outside the gene matches: 11. The germline CDR1 and CDR2 sequences are MGHRA and YSYEKL. The CDR3 has 17 residues. The CDR3 region has the DNA TGCGCCAGCAGCCAAGATACTGGGACAGCGGCGGGTCAGCCCCAGCATTTT. Amino acids: CASSQDTGTAAGQPQHF.

V and J are TRBV7-9 and TRBJ2-1; TRBD1 is a possible D gene (5 bases). Trimming stripped 4 bases from V and 0 bases from J, with 13 bases between. The germline V gene has CDR1 SEHNR and CDR2 FQNEAQ (reference sequence). This CDR3 has 16 residues. CDR3 loop: CASSSRTPSSYNEQFF. CDR3 coding DNA: TGTGCCAGCAGCTCCCGGACACCTAGCTCCTACAATGAGCAGTTCTTC.

V gene TRBV27 combines with J gene TRBJ2-7, with D tentatively TRBD2 (5 bases). Looked up from germline, CDR1 is MNHEY and CDR2 is SMNVEV (reference sequence). Trimming left V 6 bases short and J 0 bases short, with 18 bases between. The CDR3 loop spans 16 amino acids. This CDR3 is CASSPLLREGSYEQYF. DNA for the CDR3: TGTGCCAGCAGCCCTCTTCTTCGTGAGGGCTCCTACGAGCAGTACTTC.

There are a few counts of this clone. This chain's CDR3 is CASSGPRETQYF. The CDR3 DNA is TGTGCCAGCAGCGGACCGAGAGAGACCCAGTACTTC. This rearrangement joins TRBV2 to TRBJ2-5; D is unresolved. Trimming cost V 6 bases and J 4 bases, with 9 bases left between them. The CDR3 spans 12 residues. Germline V CDR1 and CDR2: SNHLY, FYNNEI.

The V and J genes are TRBV5-6 and TRBJ2-3, with 13 bases fitting TRBD2. Looked up from germline, CDR1 is SGHDT and CDR2 is YYEEEE. V lost 4 bases and J lost 7; bases outside the gene matches: 6. This CDR3 is 15 amino acids long. CDR3 protein: CASSGGLAGINTQYF. The CDR3 region has the DNA TGTGCCAGCAGCGGGGGACTAGCGGGAATAAATACGCAGTATTTT.

V is TRBV6-5 and J is TRBJ2-7; 11 nucleotides agree with TRBD2. The V segment lost 8 bases and the J segment 7 bases; nucleotides outside the gene matches: 4. Germline loops: CDR1 MNHEY, CDR2 SVGAGI. The CDR3 totals 12 residues. The CDR3 is CASSSGRREQYF. The CDR3 coding sequence is TGTGCCAGCTCTAGCGGGAGGCGGGAGCAGTACTTC.

This rearrangement joins TRBV10-3 to TRBJ2-3, with D possibly TRBD2 on 5 matching bases. V was cut by 8 bases and J by 0 bases, with 15 bases left in between. CDR1 and CDR2 from the germline V gene are ENHRY and SYGVKD. The CDR3 is 15 residues long. The DNA for the CDR3 is TGTGCCATCCAGGCTAGCCTCTTTAGCACAGATACGCAGTATTTT. Its protein is CAIQASLFSTDTQYF.

This clone has a single count. V usage is TRBV6-1 and J usage is TRBJ2-4; D is possibly TRBD2 (7 bases). The CDR3 contains 14 residues. Germline CDR1 reads MNHNS; CDR2 reads SASEGT. V was trimmed by 6 bases and J by 7 bases, leaving 16 bases between them. This chain's CDR3 is CASREGGNGNIQYF. Written as DNA, the CDR3 is TGTGCCAGCAGGGAGGGGGGGAACGGGAACATTCAGTACTTC.

This sequence joins TRBV10-2 and TRBJ1-5; possibly TRBD1 for D (6 bases). V was shortened by 2 bases and J by 1 base, with 9 bases between the two germline ends. This CDR3 has 15 amino acids. Germline values: CDR1 WSHSY, CDR2 SAAADI. This CDR3 reads CASSEQGQSNQPQHF. CDR3 nucleotides: TGCGCCAGCAGTGAGCAAGGACAGAGCAATCAGCCCCAGCATTTT.

The chain has TRBV2 and TRBJ1-2; tentative D call: TRBD1 (5 bases). CDR3 length equals 14 residues. V was trimmed by 3 bases and J by 4 bases, leaving 12 bases between them. The germline V gene has CDR1 SNHLY and CDR2 FYNNEI. The CDR3 DNA reads as TGTGCCAGCAGTGAGGTCGGGACTGGCTATGGCTACACCTTC. Its translation: CASSEVGTGYGYTF. The whole variable domain, filled in from reference TRBV2 and TRBJ1-2, reads EPEVTQTPSHQVTQMGQEVILRCVPISNHLYFYWYRQILGQKVEFLVSFYNNEISEKSEIFDDQFSVERPDGSNFTLKIRSTKLEDSAMYFCASSEVGTGYGYTFGSGTRLTVV.

The chain joins TRBV14 to TRBJ1-1, with D hard to call. The CDR3 has 14 amino acids. Germline V gives CDR1 SGHDN, CDR2 FVKESK. Trimming removed 1 base from V and 6 bases from J, with 12 bases in between. As DNA, the CDR3 is TGTGCCAGCAGCCAAGGGCTCAAGGGCGCTGAAGCTTTCTTT. Protein sequence: CASSQGLKGAEAFF. Supplemented by reference TRBV14 and TRBJ1-1, the full variable domain reads EAGVTQFPSHSVIEKGQTVTLRCDPISGHDNLYWYRRVMGKEIKFLLHFVKESKQDESGMPNNRFLAERTGGTYSTLKVQPAELEDSGVYFCASSQGLKGAEAFFGQGTRLTVV.

The chain is built from TRBV30 and TRBJ2-1; D tentatively reads TRBD1 or TRBD2 (5 bases each). V lost 1 base, J lost 10 bases, and 14 bases lay in between. This CDR3 region has 13 residues. Per germline, CDR1 GTSNPN and CDR2 SVGIG (reference sequence). The CDR3 bases are TGTGCCTGGAGTGAGTGGGACCTGAGGGAGCAGTTCTTC. Its protein is CAWSEWDLREQFF.

The rearrangement links TRBV27 to TRBJ2-7; TRBD2 matches 9 bases. Germline values: CDR1 MNHEY, CDR2 SMNVEV (reference sequence). The trim removed 7 bases at V and 7 bases at J, leaving 8 bases unmatched. The length of the CDR3 is 13 residues. Written as DNA, the CDR3 is TGTGCCAGCAAGCGGGAGGCGGGACGAGAGCAGTACTTC. As protein: CASKREAGREQYF.

Turning to this clone: The identical CDR3 is also encoded by other nucleotide sequences in the sample. The rearrangement links TRBV6-5 to TRBJ1-5; D not resolved. Germline loops: CDR1 MNHEY, CDR2 SVGAGI. This CDR3 comprises 15 residues. The ends were cut back, 0 bases at V and 1 base at J, with 7 bases in the middle. CDR3 loop: CASSYSDGSNQPQHF. The DNA for the CDR3 is TGTGCCAGCAGTTACTCGGACGGAAGCAATCAGCCCCAGCATTTT.

The J gene is TRBJ2-3, the V gene TRBV7-9; D not certain. Germline values: CDR1 SEHNR, CDR2 FQNEAQ (reference sequence). V lost 2 bases and J lost 3, with 9 bases in between. This CDR3 is built from 14 residues. CDR3 bases: TGTGCCAGCAGCTTATTGGGGTTTACAGATACGCAGTATTTT. It encodes CASSLLGFTDTQYF.

The chain joins TRBV19 to TRBJ1-1; D not resolved. CDR3 length equals 17 residues. The germline V gene encodes CDR1 LNHDA and CDR2 SQIVND (reference sequence). The V end was cut by 1 base, the J end by 4 bases, with 19 bases between. CDR3 sequence reads: CASSIGSWPVVTTEAFF. In DNA, the CDR3 is TGTGCCAGTAGTATAGGGTCGTGGCCGGTCGTGACCACTGAAGCTTTCTTT. The full variable domain, with the rest looked up from reference TRBV19 and TRBJ1-1, is DGGITQSPKYLFRKEGQNVTLSCEQNLNHDAMYWYRQDPGQGLRLIYYSQIVNDFQKGDIAEGYSVSREKKESFPLTVTSAQKNPTAFYLCASSIGSWPVVTTEAFFGQGTRLTVV.

A few counts support this clone. V gene TRBV6-5 combines with J gene TRBJ1-2, with D perhaps TRBD1 (5 bases). This CDR3 is 13 amino acids long. V shed 6 bases and J shed 2 bases, with 10 bases lying between them. CDR1 is MNHEY, CDR2 SVGAGI, per germline. The CDR3 DNA sequence: TGTGCCAGCAGAAGCACAGGAAACTATGGCTACACCTTC. It is translated as CASRSTGNYGYTF.

This sequence joins TRBV7-6 and TRBJ2-3; TRBD1 matches 9 bases. The CDR3 consists of 15 residues. Germline CDR1 is SGHVS and CDR2 is FNYEAQ. The V segment lost 5 bases and the J segment 1 base; nucleotides outside the gene matches: 4. CDR3 DNA sequence: TGTGCCAGCAGCCAAAGACAGGGGGGCACAGATACGCAGTATTTT. Translated: CASSQRQGGTDTQYF.